The 17 T cell receptor beta chains in this list originate from one sample, sequenced in a study of T cells in localized non-small cell lung cancer. Sequenced by immunoSEQ multiplex PCR; TCRdb stores in-frame clones only, minus some. The sample contains 100,000 to 150,000 clones, roughly nine tenths of which appear only once. The material was peripheral blood, obtained before any cancer treatment. Receptor source: a female donor of 60 years or more with stage I lung adenocarcinoma.

The V gene is TRBV28, the J gene TRBJ1-1; TRBD1 aligns across 7 bases. CDR3 size: 14 residues. V trimming: 8 bases; J trimming: 0 bases; junction bases outside the gene matches: 6. The germline V gene has CDR1 MDHEN and CDR2 SYDVKM. The CDR3 DNA follows: TGTGCCAGCGCCAAAGGGGGCTTGAACACTGAAGCTTTCTTT. As protein: CASAKGGLNTEAFF.

The V gene is TRBV7-9, the J gene TRBJ2-7, with D uncertain. This CDR3 is 15 amino acids long. V was clipped by 5 bases and J by 3 bases, with 17 bases between them. Germline CDR1 reads SEHNR; CDR2 reads FQNEAQ (reference sequence). CDR3 sequence (DNA): TGTGCCAGCAGCCTGTTGGATACCGCCCGCTACGAGCAGTACTTC. This codes for CASSLLDTARYEQYF.

This chain uses TRBV11-2 with TRBJ2-7; 7 bases are shared with TRBD2. The V and J ends lost 6 bases and 2 bases, in that order; junction bases with no gene match: 4. CDR1 SGHAT and CDR2 FQNNGV come from the germline V gene. The CDR3 runs to 13 residues. The CDR3 here is CASSPAGAYEQYF. In DNA, the CDR3 is TGTGCCAGCAGTCCTGCGGGAGCCTACGAGCAGTACTTC.

V usage is TRBV4-2 and J usage is TRBJ1-5; no firm D call. Germline-derived CDR1 and CDR2 are LGHNA and YNFKEQ. V lost 0 bases and J lost 0, with 3 bases in between. This CDR3 is 14 amino acids long. CDR3 protein: CASSQDSSNQPQHF. The CDR3 nucleotides read TGTGCCAGCAGCCAAGACAGTAGCAATCAGCCCCAGCATTTT.

This chain connects TRBV27 to TRBJ2-2; D perhaps matches TRBD1 (5 bases). Between the trimmed V and J ends, which lost 4 bases and 4 bases, there was a span of 10 bases. CDR1 is MNHEY, CDR2 SMNVEV, per germline (reference sequence). CDR3 length equals 14 residues. This chain's CDR3 is CASSSRTFTGELFF. In DNA form, the CDR3 reads TGTGCCAGCAGTTCCAGGACATTCACCGGGGAGCTGTTTTTT.

This chain connects TRBV18 to TRBJ2-7, with 9 bases aligning to TRBD1. With 2 bases clipped from V and 3 bases from J, the junction kept 5 bases outside the gene matches. The germline V gene encodes CDR1 KGHSH and CDR2 LQKENI. This CDR3 has 15 amino acids. The CDR3 sequence is CASSPSGTGYYEQYF. CDR3 nucleotides: TGTGCCAGCTCACCATCTGGGACAGGGTACTACGAGCAGTACTTC.

The chain combines TRBV28 with TRBJ1-1; D is unclear. There are 15 residues in the CDR3. Trimming removed 2 bases from V and 1 base from J, with 11 bases in between. The germline gives CDR1 MDHEN, CDR2 SYDVKM. CDR3 nucleotide sequence: TGTGCCAGCAGTTTAGGGCCGGTTCCGAACACTGAAGCTTTCTTT. This codes for CASSLGPVPNTEAFF.

The chain links TRBV5-1 to TRBJ2-3, with 12 bases aligning to TRBD2. Germline V CDR1 and CDR2: SGHRS, YFSETQ. The J segment lost 5 bases and the V segment lost 4 bases, leaving 5 bases of the junction unmatched. There are 15 residues in the CDR3. CDR3 nucleotide sequence: TGCGCCAGCAGCATCGAACTAGCGGGAGGAGATACGCAGTATTTT. Translation: CASSIELAGGDTQYF.

The chain has TRBV28 and TRBJ2-7; possible D gene TRBD1, 6 bases. The CDR3 spans 14 residues. The germline V gene encodes CDR1 MDHEN and CDR2 SYDVKM. V was clipped by 4 bases and J by 2 bases, with 12 bases between them. CDR3 DNA sequence: TGTGCCAGCAGTTATCGCCAGGGGCCCTACGAGCAGTACTTC. Encoded protein: CASSYRQGPYEQYF.

The V and J genes are TRBV27 and TRBJ1-6, with TRBD1 as a possible D gene (5 bases). V was trimmed by 4 bases and J by 9 bases, leaving 10 bases between them. Per germline, CDR1 MNHEY and CDR2 SMNVEV (reference sequence). The CDR3 has 13 residues. CDR3 DNA: TGTGCCAGCAGTTCAAATCAGGGTTCACCCCTCCACTTT. Protein product: CASSSNQGSPLHF.

V usage is TRBV11-3 and J usage is TRBJ2-5; D uncertain. Germline CDR1 is SGHNT and CDR2 is YENEEA. This CDR3 is 13 amino acids long. The V and J ends lost 1 base and 3 bases respectively, with 6 bases between them. The CDR3 sequence is CASSLVFKETQYF. The CDR3 nucleotides are TGTGCCAGCAGCTTAGTCTTTAAAGAGACCCAGTACTTC.

V gene TRBV28 combines with J gene TRBJ2-1; 13 positions match TRBD2. Per the germline V gene, CDR1 is MDHEN and CDR2 is SYDVKM. V gave up 6 bases and J gave up 7 bases; unmatched junction bases: 6. The CDR3 has 15 residues. In DNA, the CDR3 is TGTGCCAGCAGAAGTGGACTAGCGGGAGAGAATGAGCAGTTCTTC. Translated, it gives CASRSGLAGENEQFF.

The gene calls are TRBV14 and TRBJ2-7; D uncertain. The CDR3 is made up of 14 amino acids. Looked up from germline, CDR1 is SGHDN and CDR2 is FVKESK. V was trimmed by 3 bases and J by 2 bases, leaving 11 bases between them. The CDR3, as DNA: TGTGCCAGCAGCCATCCTTCAAAGCCCTACGAGCAGTACTTC. Translation: CASSHPSKPYEQYF.

This chain connects TRBV6-5 to TRBJ1-1, with a possible D match to TRBD1 (6 bases). The germline V gene has CDR1 MNHEY and CDR2 SVGAGI. Trimming cost V 0 bases and J 0 bases, with 11 bases left between them. This CDR3 contains 16 residues. CDR3 amino acids: CASSYSMGGLNTEAFF. CDR3 nucleotides: TGTGCCAGCAGTTACTCGATGGGGGGCCTGAACACTGAAGCTTTCTTT.

This sequence joins TRBV10-3 and TRBJ1-4; tentatively, D is TRBD1 (6 bases). The V gene lost 6 bases and the J gene lost 4 bases, with 15 bases spanning the gap. CDR3 length: 15 amino acids. The germline CDR1 and CDR2 sequences are ENHRY and SYGVKD. This chain's CDR3 is CAISLTGGNNEKLFF. The CDR3 nucleotides read TGTGCCATCAGCCTTACCGGGGGCAATAATGAAAAACTGTTTTTT.

V usage is TRBV7-9 and J usage is TRBJ2-1; no clear D gene. With 3 bases removed from V and 0 bases from J, the gap between germline ends came to 12 bases. Germline V gene sequence: CDR1 SEHNR, CDR2 FQNEAQ (reference sequence). The CDR3 sequence is 16 residues long. The CDR3 bases are TGTGCCAGCAGCTTGGCGAGCGTGTACTCCTACAATGAGCAGTTCTTC. Amino acids: CASSLASVYSYNEQFF.

The chain couples TRBV6-5 to TRBJ2-1; 9 bases fit TRBD2. V trimming: 6 bases; J trimming: 4 bases; junction bases outside the gene matches: 4. CDR3 size: 14 residues. The germline V gene encodes CDR1 MNHEY and CDR2 SVGAGI. The CDR3 DNA is TGTGCCAGCAGGAGGCGGGAGGGGTACAATGAGCAGTTCTTC. It translates to CASRRREGYNEQFF.